A selection of T cell receptor beta chains follows, all from one sample in a study of somatic mutations in cytotoxic T cells in rheumatoid arthritis. Profiled with immunoSEQ multiplex PCR; TCRdb holds only in-frame clones, not every one. Here the sample spans under 20,000 clones, 55% to 80% being singletons. Source material: CD8+ T cells sorted from blood. These receptors were obtained from an adult with rheumatoid arthritis. Each CDR3 is given with its conserved first and last residue. The D gene is left open where the match is weak.

D gene | J gene | V gene | CDR3 protein | CDR3 DNA
- | TRBJ1-1 | TRBV5-1 | CASSLVGGYTEAFF | TGCGCCAGCAGCTTGGTCGGGGGCTACACTGAAGCTTTCTTT
- | TRBJ2-1 | TRBV28 | CASTQGYRDGNEQFF | TGTGCCAGCACCCAGGGTTACAGGGATGGTAATGAGCAGTTCTTC
- | TRBJ1-3 | TRBV7-6 | CASSLAWSSGNTIYF | TGTGCCAGCAGCTTAGCGTGGAGCTCGGGAAACACCATATATTTT
- | TRBJ2-7 | TRBV13 | CASSLGDITYEQYF | TGTGCCAGCAGCCTAGGGGACATAACCTACGAGCAGTACTTC
TRBD2 | TRBJ2-7 | TRBV7-3 | CASSLTGGASEQYF | TGTGCCAGCAGCCTGACCGGGGGGGCCTCCGAGCAGTACTTC
- | TRBJ2-3 | TRBV4-2 | CASSQGLEGADTQYF | TGTGCCAGCAGCCAAGGGTTAGAGGGAGCAGATACGCAGTATTTT
TRBD2 | TRBJ2-7 | TRBV7-2 | CASSPVERGGQEQYF | TGTGCCAGCAGCCCCGTTGAGCGGGGGGGCCAAGAGCAGTACTTC
- | TRBJ1-1 | TRBV11-2 | CASGGGLVAFF | TGTGCCAGCGGAGGGGGACTCGTGGCTTTCTTT
TRBD2 | TRBJ2-7 | TRBV2 | CASKDLGLAGAYEQYF | TGTGCCAGCAAGGATCTGGGCCTAGCGGGGGCCTACGAGCAGTACTTC
TRBD1 | TRBJ1-1 | TRBV7-8 | CASSLERGQGGFTEAFF | TGTGCCAGCAGCTTAGAGAGGGGACAGGGTGGGTTTACTGAAGCTTTCTTT
TRBD1 | TRBJ2-7 | TRBV10-2 | CASSELGQGTYEQYF | TGCGCCAGCAGTGAGTTGGGACAGGGGACCTACGAGCAGTACTTC